A selection of T cell receptor beta chains follows, all from one sample in a study of shared clonotypes between healthy human individuals. Using immunoSEQ multiplex PCR, the repertoire was profiled, and TCRdb retains in-frame clones only, with some absent. The sample has over a million clones, around 74% seen once. Material: memory CD4+ T cells sorted from blood. These TCRs come from a man aged 18 to 29 in good health. Both conserved end residues are part of each CDR3. A D gene is named only where the DNA matches it firmly. Size is omitted from some rows. Given values are once, few, many or a class for expanded clones.

TRBJ1-5 - - TRBV2 TGTGCCAGCAGTGGCCGGGGATCTCTAAATCAGCCCCAGCATTTT CASSGRGSLNQPQHF
TRBJ1-1 - - TRBV6-5 TGTGCCAGCAGAGACGGTGGAGAAGCTTTCTTT CASRDGGEAFF
TRBJ2-7 - - TRBV13 TGTGCCAGCAGCCGCCAGGGGGACCGTACTAGCGGACGCTACGAGCAGTACTTC CASSRQGDRTSGRYEQYF
TRBJ2-2 few - TRBV13 TGTGCCAGCAGTTGGAGGCCCGAGGGGCGCGACTTTGCCGGGGAGCTGTTTTTT CASSWRPEGRDFAGELFF
TRBJ2-5 once - TRBV4-1 TGCGCCAGCAGCCAATTAATACAAGAGACCCAGTACTTC CASSQLIQETQYF
TRBJ2-7 - TRBD2 TRBV6-4 TGTGCCAGCAGTGACTCGTTGCCCTCGGGGGCGGGAGGGCCCTTCCCCCACGAGCAGTACTTC CASSDSLPSGAGGPFPHEQYF
TRBJ1-6 - TRBD1 TRBV7-9 TGTGCCAGCAGCCGGAACAGGGGCGATTCACCCCTCCACTTT CASSRNRGDSPLHF
TRBJ2-3 - TRBD2 TRBV5-4 TGTGCCAGCAGGACTAGCGGTACTCGCACAGATACGCAGTATTTT CASRTSGTRTDTQYF
TRBJ1-2 - TRBD1 TRBV19 TGTGCCAGTAGTGAAGCCGGGACAGGGGTCTATGGCTACACCTTC CASSEAGTGVYGYTF
TRBJ2-5 once - TRBV27 TGTGCCAGCAGTCCTTTAGCGGAGTCAATGAAGACCCAGTACTTC CASSPLAESMKTQYF
TRBJ1-3 - - TRBV6-6 TGTGCCAGCAGTTACTTTAGGGATGGCCCTGGAAACACCATATATTTT CASSYFRDGPGNTIYF
TRBJ2-1 - TRBD1 TRBV2 TGTGCCAGCATCCCTGACAGGGCCTACAATGAGCAGTTCTTC CASIPDRAYNEQFF
TRBJ1-6 - - TRBV27 TGTGCCAGCAGTCGAGACAAGGGCGTAGATAATTCACCCCTCCACTTT CASSRDKGVDNSPLHF
TRBJ2-7 - - TRBV7-3 TGTGCCAGCAGGGGTCGGGGCTACGAGCAGTACTTC CASRGRGYEQYF
TRBJ2-1 - - TRBV7-9 TGTGCCAGCAGCTTAGCGGGGGCATACAATGAGCAGTTCTTC CASSLAGAYNEQFF
TRBJ2-7 - TRBD1 TRBV10-2 TGCGCCAGCTCCGGGACAGGTAGCTCCTACGAGCAGTACTTC CASSGTGSSYEQYF
TRBJ2-2 few - TRBV6-6 TGTGCGATAGGTTTATTGGTGGCGGCCGGGGAGCTGTTTTTT CAIGLLVAAGELFF
TRBJ1-5 - - TRBV30 TGTGCCTGGAGCCAAGGGGGCAATCAGCCCCAGCATTTT CAWSQGGNQPQHF
TRBJ1-6 - - TRBV7-3 TGTGCCAGCAGCCTTGACAGAGACTATAATTCACCCCTCCACTTT CASSLDRDYNSPLHF
TRBJ1-1 few TRBD1 TRBV14 TGTGCCAGCAGCCAGAGGGGGCCTCTGAACACTGAAGCTTTCTTT CASSQRGPLNTEAFF